Below are 15 T cell receptor beta chains sequenced from a single sample in a study of CD8 T cells in Susac syndrome. cDNA came from roughly 0.53 to 1 ug RNA primed by random hexamers. MiXCR was run by TCRdb on the immunoSEQ multiplex PCR reads, yielding one entry per CDR3 protein. The repertoire includes tens of thousands of distinct CDR3 sequences, about 95% of them detected once, and over 0.35% sits in the top ten. Sequencing was performed on CD8+ T cells from PBMCs. Every receptor here comes from a human donor with Susac syndrome.

The chain combines TRBV9 with TRBJ1-3; no clear D. The germline V gene has CDR1 SGDLS and CDR2 YYNGEE. This CDR3 region has 17 residues. V lost 2 bases to trimming and J lost 0 bases, with 15 bases between them. The CDR3 bases are TGTGCCAGCAGCGTGGAGGTGTCCGAGAGCTCTGGAAACACCATATATTTT. Translated: CASSVEVSESSGNTIYF.

This chain uses TRBV3-1 with TRBJ2-3, with TRBD2 identical over 8 bases. V lost 0 bases, J lost 9 bases, and 11 bases stayed unmatched. CDR1 is LGHDT and CDR2 is YNNKEL in the germline V gene (reference sequence). The CDR3 runs to 16 residues. The CDR3 sequence: CASSQDESAGGGTQYF. CDR3 in DNA: TGTGCCAGCAGCCAAGATGAGAGCGCGGGAGGAGGAACGCAGTATTTT.

CDR3 nucleotide sequence: TGTGCCAGCAGCGTAGAGGGGGACCCAAACTCCAAAAACATTCAGTACTTC. Translation gives CASSVEGDPNSKNIQYF. This chain links TRBV9 with TRBJ2-4, with a tentative D call TRBD1 (6 bases). V was cut by 0 bases and J by 2 bases, with 15 bases left in between. The CDR3 has 17 amino acids. Germline CDR1 reads SGDLS; CDR2 reads YYNGEE.

This sequence joins TRBV19 and TRBJ1-1; 7 nucleotides align to TRBD1. The J segment lost 0 bases and the V segment lost 5 bases, leaving 12 bases of the junction unmatched. The CDR3 length is 17 residues. In germline, CDR1 is LNHDA, CDR2 SQIVND (reference sequence). This chain's CDR3 is CASSARDSLTMNTEAFF. The DNA for the CDR3 is TGTGCCAGTAGTGCCCGGGACAGCCTTACCATGAACACTGAAGCTTTCTTT. The full variable domain, its missing parts supplied by reference TRBV19 and TRBJ1-1, is DGGITQSPKYLFRKEGQNVTLSCEQNLNHDAMYWYRQDPGQGLRLIYYSQIVNDFQKGDIAEGYSVSREKKESFPLTVTSAQKNPTAFYLCASSARDSLTMNTEAFFGQGTRLTVV.

The chain carries TRBV4-2 and TRBJ2-5, with D maybe TRBD2 (6 bases). The CDR3 loop spans 15 amino acids. V shed 0 bases and J shed 4 bases, with 12 bases lying between them. Germline-derived CDR1 and CDR2 are LGHNA and YNFKEQ. CDR3 loop: CASSQDPSVAETQYF. The CDR3 DNA follows: TGTGCCAGCAGCCAAGACCCTAGCGTGGCAGAGACCCAGTACTTC.

The count of this clonotype is one. The gene calls are TRBV14 and TRBJ1-2; D remains ambiguous. Deletions cut 1 base from V and 7 bases from J, with 13 bases between. The CDR3 runs 14 residues. From germline, CDR1 is SGHDN and CDR2 FVKESK. CDR3 residues: CASSQGSSPSGYTF. The CDR3 nucleotides read TGTGCCAGCAGCCAAGGGTCAAGCCCGAGTGGCTACACCTTC.

In DNA form, the CDR3 reads TGCGCCAGCAGCCAAACCGGGAGTTGGGAGGGCGAGCAGTACTTC. This sequence encodes CASSQTGSWEGEQYF. The chain joins TRBV4-1 to TRBJ2-7, with TRBD2 matching over 7 bases. CDR3 size: 15 residues. The V gene's germline CDR1 is MGHRA and CDR2 YSYEKL. V lost 2 bases, J lost 6 bases, and 10 bases stayed unmatched.

The chain employs TRBV19 and TRBJ1-1; 8 bases match TRBD1. This CDR3 comprises 14 residues. Germline assignment: CDR1 LNHDA and CDR2 SQIVND (reference sequence). V was pared by 5 bases and J by 5 bases, with 7 bases of the junction left unmatched. CDR3: CASSAGQGWTEAFF. In nucleotides, the CDR3 is TGTGCCAGTAGTGCAGGACAGGGATGGACTGAAGCTTTCTTT.

V and J are TRBV9 and TRBJ2-3; 8 nucleotides agree with TRBD1. This CDR3 is built from 14 residues. V shed 2 bases, J shed 6 bases, and the junction held 5 bases outside the gene matches. The germline V gene encodes CDR1 SGDLS and CDR2 YYNGEE. DNA of the CDR3: TGTGCCAGCAGCGTCTCAGGGGGCCTGGATACGCAGTATTTT. Translated: CASSVSGGLDTQYF.

V is TRBV9 and J is TRBJ1-2, with D uncertain. This CDR3 comprises 14 residues. The V and J ends lost 5 bases and 0 bases respectively, with 11 bases between them. The V gene's germline CDR1 is SGDLS and CDR2 YYNGEE. The CDR3: CASRATGTNYGYTF. In DNA form, the CDR3 reads TGTGCCAGCAGGGCCACCGGGACTAACTATGGCTACACCTTC.

The rearrangement joins TRBV4-3 to TRBJ1-1; D may be TRBD1 (5 bases). Germline loops: CDR1 LGHNA, CDR2 YSLEER. The CDR3 has 15 amino acids. V lost 3 bases and J lost 3, with 14 bases in between. The CDR3 region has the DNA TGCGCCAGCAGCCAGGATACTGAAGGGGACACTGAAGCTTTCTTT. The encoded protein is CASSQDTEGDTEAFF.

The chain couples TRBV28 to TRBJ2-1; no reliable D call. V lost 3 bases and J 4 bases, leaving 7 bases between the germline ends. The germline CDR1 and CDR2 sequences are MDHEN and SYDVKM. The CDR3 loop spans 13 amino acids. CDR3 DNA sequence: TGTGCCAGCAGTTTGGATCTTTACAATGAGCAGTTCTTC. Protein: CASSLDLYNEQFF.

The chain combines TRBV3-1 with TRBJ2-2; D gene unclear. CDR3 length equals 14 residues. V lost 10 bases and J 1 base, leaving 13 bases between the germline ends. Germline assignment: CDR1 LGHDT and CDR2 YNNKEL (reference sequence). The CDR3 DNA is TGTGCCACCAAAAATTTGGGGAACACCGGGGAGCTGTTTTTT. Translating gives CATKNLGNTGELFF.

The chain carries TRBV3-1 and TRBJ2-1; 8 bases are shared with TRBD2. With V trimmed by 0 bases and J by 4 bases, 8 bases remained unmatched. The germline gives CDR1 LGHDT, CDR2 YNNKEL (reference sequence). The CDR3 totals 17 residues. Here the CDR3 reads CASSQDPQREIYNEQFF. DNA for the CDR3: TGTGCCAGCAGCCAAGATCCCCAGCGGGAGATTTACAATGAGCAGTTCTTC.

The chain carries TRBV7-9 and TRBJ1-2; tentative D call: TRBD1 (5 bases). Germline V gene data show CDR1 as SEHNR and CDR2 as FQNEAQ (reference sequence). V was trimmed by 5 bases and J by 4 bases, leaving 11 bases between them. The CDR3 is made up of 13 amino acids. CDR3 nucleotides: TGTGCCAGCAGCCCCGGGGGGGGCTATGGCTACACCTTC. It translates to CASSPGGGYGYTF.